This T cell receptor (beta chain) appears in the sequencing data of a study of blood T cell repertoires in COVID-19. Study in general: Material from acute and convalescent COVID-19 was sourced from the United States, Italy and Spain. Sample material is recorded as cDNA or gDNA derived from T cells, B-cell-depleted T cells, or PBMCs.

The authors' processing: Nucleated cell number was recorded as an estimate derived from reference gene primer amplification. Method: immunoSEQ multiplex PCR; TCRdb's copy keeps in-frame clones and lacks some. The V and J calls and clone size were taken over from that table, and D and trimming were inferred from the DNA. The sample holds about 120,000 clones, around 90% seen once. Patients at the Seattle site were enrolled during active infection and followed longitudinally. The origin of this receptor is a woman aged 60-75 years with COVID-19, enrolled during active disease. Sequences were obtained from peripheral blood.

CDR3 region: CASIPTSGRTGELFF. CDR3 in DNA: TGTGCCAGTATCCCGACTAGCGGCCGTACCGGGGAGCTGTTTTTT. The rearrangement links TRBV19 to TRBJ2-2; 9 bases map to TRBD2. The CDR3 is 15 residues long. J lost 5 bases, V lost 7 bases, and 8 bases had no gene match. Germline loops: CDR1 LNHDA, CDR2 SQIVND (reference sequence).